Listed below are T cell receptor beta chains from one sample, sequenced in a study of T-cell memory formation after mild COVID-19. One entry per CDR3 protein, called by TCRdb with MiXCR from the 5' RACE reads. The sample carries fewer than 400,000 distinct CDR3 sequences, 13% recorded once. Sequenced material: PBMCs or a T cell subset sorted from them (not recorded which). All receptors come from a young man who had mild COVID-19 (a few samples of this study predate the infection). Cell type and time point are not known. CDR3s include the opening cysteine and the closing phenylalanine or tryptophan. Each record gives: J gene, V gene, clone size, D gene, CDR3 DNA, CDR3 protein. The D gene is left open where the match is weak. The size field is filled for only some rows; it gives once, few, many or a size class.

j_call: TRBJ2-3
v_call: TRBV7-2
clone_size: few
d_call: TRBD2
cdr3_nt: TGTGCCAGCAGCTTAAGCGGGGGGTCCGGCCCAGATACGCAGTATTTT
cdr3_aa: CASSLSGGSGPDTQYF

j_call: TRBJ2-4
v_call: TRBV7-9
clone_size: -
d_call: -
cdr3_nt: TGTGCCAGCAGCTTATCGGGGACCCGAAACATTCAGTACTTC
cdr3_aa: CASSLSGTRNIQYF

j_call: TRBJ2-5
v_call: TRBV7-9
clone_size: few
d_call: -
cdr3_nt: TGTGCCAGCAGCTTAGTACTGGACCCCCGGCAGTACTTC
cdr3_aa: CASSLVLDPRQYF

j_call: TRBJ2-3
v_call: TRBV12-3/TRBV12-4
clone_size: -
d_call: TRBD1
cdr3_nt: TGTGCCAGCAGAAACAGGGGCATGGGCTCTGGCACAGATACGCAGTATTTT
cdr3_aa: CASRNRGMGSGTDTQYF

j_call: TRBJ1-2
v_call: TRBV10-3
clone_size: -
d_call: -
cdr3_nt: TGTGCCATCAGTGAGGGGGGGGTATTCCGTGGCTACACCTTC
cdr3_aa: CAISEGGVFRGYTF

j_call: TRBJ1-1
v_call: TRBV7-2
clone_size: -
d_call: TRBD1
cdr3_nt: TGTGCCAGCAGCTTTCCCGGGACAGGGGATAACACTGAAGCTTTCTTT
cdr3_aa: CASSFPGTGDNTEAFF

j_call: TRBJ1-2
v_call: TRBV6-5
clone_size: few
d_call: -
cdr3_nt: TGTGCCAGCAGTTCCCCCGGGACGGGCCACTATGGCTACACCTTC
cdr3_aa: CASSSPGTGHYGYTF

j_call: TRBJ1-1
v_call: TRBV29-1
clone_size: few
d_call: -
cdr3_nt: TGCAGCGTTGGCCAGCGGAACACTGAAGCTTTCTTT
cdr3_aa: CSVGQRNTEAFF

j_call: TRBJ1-1
v_call: TRBV7-9
clone_size: few
d_call: -
cdr3_nt: TGTGCCAGCAGCTTAGACTCCGTCCGGGGCACTGAAGCTTTCTTT
cdr3_aa: CASSLDSVRGTEAFF

j_call: TRBJ1-1
v_call: TRBV4-3
clone_size: -
d_call: TRBD1
cdr3_nt: TGCGCCAGCAGCCAATCCACAGGGGTAAAAGCTTTCTTT
cdr3_aa: CASSQSTGVKAFF

j_call: TRBJ2-5
v_call: TRBV20-1
clone_size: -
d_call: -
cdr3_nt: TGCAGTGCGACCGGGACAAACTATCAAGAGACCCAGTACTTC
cdr3_aa: CSATGTNYQETQYF

j_call: TRBJ1-5
v_call: TRBV7-6
clone_size: few
d_call: TRBD1
cdr3_nt: TGTGCCAGCAGCTCACTTTCGGGAGGGAGTGCAGGGGGAAATCAGCCCCAGCATTTT
cdr3_aa: CASSSLSGGSAGGNQPQHF